The 15 T cell receptor beta chains reported below all come from one sample, sequenced in a study of T cell responses to AZD1222 COVID-19 vaccine. Here immunoSEQ multiplex PCR was the method, and the copy in TCRdb shows in-frame clones only, minus some. This table has 110,000 or so clones, 88% appearing once. The starting material was peripheral blood, obtained 28 days after the second AZD1222 dose. All receptors come from an adult who received the AZD1222 COVID-19 vaccine.

The chain uses TRBV28 and TRBJ2-7; TRBD2 matches at 8 bases. Per germline, CDR1 MDHEN and CDR2 SYDVKM. V lost 5 bases and J lost 6; bases outside the gene matches: 12. This CDR3 region has 15 residues. The chain's CDR3 is CASSARGGLSPEQYF. In DNA form, the CDR3 reads TGTGCCAGCAGTGCCCGCGGGGGGCTGTCTCCCGAGCAGTACTTC. Full variable domain (missing parts from reference TRBV28 and TRBJ2-7): DVKVTQSSRYLVKRTGEKVFLECVQDMDHENMFWYRQDPGLGLRLIYFSYDVKMKEKGDIPEGYSVSREKKERFSLILESASTNQTSMYLCASSARGGLSPEQYFGPGTRLTVT.

The rearrangement links TRBV3-1 (or the pseudogene TRBV3-2) to TRBJ2-2, with 9 bases that match TRBD1. Per the germline V gene, CDR1 is LGHDT and CDR2 is YNNKEL (reference sequence). This CDR3 has 16 amino acids. Trimming took 5 bases from V and 5 from J; bases not matched to a gene: 9. The CDR3 is CASSSSGTGTTGELFF. The CDR3 nucleotides read TGTGCCAGCAGCTCTTCCGGGACAGGGACAACCGGGGAGCTGTTTTTT.

This sequence joins TRBV25-1 and TRBJ2-7; 7 positions agree with TRBD1. The germline V gene has CDR1 MGHDK and CDR2 SYGVNS. Germline trimming cut 8 bases from V and 2 bases from J; bases unmatched to any gene: 9. The CDR3 spans 14 residues. CDR3 nucleotides: TGTGCCAGCCAGACAGGGTTCGGCACCTACGAGCAGTACTTC. Translating it yields CASQTGFGTYEQYF.

This clone was detected only once. The genes are TRBV3-1 (or the pseudogene TRBV3-2) and TRBJ2-5, with no clear D. Trimming stripped 2 bases from V and 5 bases from J, with 12 bases between. The germline V gene has CDR1 LGHDT and CDR2 YNNKEL (reference sequence). This CDR3 has 14 residues. CDR3 nucleotides: TGTGCCAGCAGCCAAACTTTTTCTCCGGAGACCCAGTACTTC. It translates to CASSQTFSPETQYF.

J is TRBJ2-1 and V is TRBV11-1, with a possible D match to TRBD1 (6 bases). Trimming took off 4 bases at V and 6 bases at J, with 19 bases between the two ends. The CDR3 runs to 16 residues. Germline CDR1 reads SGHAT; CDR2 reads FQDESV (reference sequence). This CDR3 is CASSSTTRGKGNEQFF. The CDR3 DNA reads TGTGCCAGCAGCTCGACCACCAGGGGTAAGGGCAATGAGCAGTTCTTC.

Note on this clone: This CDR3 is also generated by other DNA sequences in the sample. The CDR3 spells CASSSGNQPQHF. CDR3 DNA sequence: TGTGCCAGCAGCTCGGGAAATCAGCCCCAGCATTTT. The chain has TRBV7-9 and TRBJ1-5; D is undetermined. Trimming took off 4 bases at V and 4 bases at J, with 5 bases between the two ends. There are 12 residues in the CDR3. The V gene's germline CDR1 is SEHNR and CDR2 FQNEAQ (reference sequence).

The gene calls are TRBV9 and TRBJ2-1, with D unresolved. Trimming shortened V by 4 bases and J by 7 bases, and 18 bases separated the two germline ends. CDR1 is SGDLS, CDR2 YYNGEE, per germline. This CDR3 has 15 amino acids. The CDR3 loop reads CASSFGPLLGNEQFF. The CDR3 DNA follows: TGTGCCAGCAGCTTCGGGCCCCTCTTGGGGAATGAGCAGTTCTTC.

The chain links TRBV7-2 to TRBJ2-3, with D possibly being TRBD2 (6 bases). Germline V gene sequence: CDR1 SGHTA, CDR2 FQGNSA. The CDR3 loop spans 17 amino acids. The germline V and J ends were trimmed by 4 bases and 0 bases, with 17 bases remaining between them. The CDR3 DNA reads as TGTGCCAGCAGCTACGTTCCGGGACTCACTAGCACAGATACGCAGTATTTT. Protein sequence: CASSYVPGLTSTDTQYF.

As for this clone: At one of its ends the junction is not consistent with the germline gene, which may arise from a read error. The chain combines TRBV3-1 (or the pseudogene TRBV3-2) with TRBJ2-2; 8 bases map to TRBD1. This CDR3 is built from 15 residues. Germline lookup yields CDR1 LGHDT and CDR2 YNNKEL (reference sequence). Written as DNA, the CDR3 is TGTGCCAGCAGCCCCAGACAGGGGAACAACGGGGAGCTGTTTTTT. It codes for CASSPRQGNNGELFF.

With respect to this clone: The junction differs from germline at one of its ends, possibly a read error. The CDR3: CASSWPGNPEAFF. Here the CDR3 DNA reads TGCGCCAGCAGCTGGCCGGGGAACCCTGAAGCTTTCTTT. The chain links TRBV5-1 to TRBJ1-1; unclear D gene. The CDR3 has 13 residues. Germline CDR1 and CDR2: SGHRS and YFSETQ.

Note on this clone: Distinct nucleotide sequences in the sample also encode this CDR3. The J gene is TRBJ1-5, the V gene TRBV28; no definite D call. CDR1 and CDR2 from the germline V gene are MDHEN and SYDVKM. V lost 6 bases, J lost 4 bases, and 4 bases lay in between. The CDR3 covers 11 residues. The CDR3 loop reads CASSLNQPQHF. CDR3 sequence (DNA): TGTGCCAGCAGCCTGAATCAGCCCCAGCATTTT.

The chain uses TRBV5-1 and TRBJ1-1; 9 nucleotides line up with TRBD1. The CDR3 has 14 residues. CDR1 and CDR2 from the germline V gene are SGHRS and YFSETQ. The ends lost 7 bases at V and 1 base at J; junction bases unmatched: 5. Written as DNA, the CDR3 is TGCGCCAGCGGTCGGGGACAGGGGAACACTGAAGCTTTCTTT. It is translated as CASGRGQGNTEAFF. Filled out from reference TRBV5-1 and TRBJ1-1, the complete variable domain reads KAGVTQTPRYLIKTRGQQVTLSCSPISGHRSVSWYQQTPGQGLQFLFEYFSETQRNKGNFPGRFSGRQFSNSRSEMNVSTLELGDSALYLCASGRGQGNTEAFFGQGTRLTVV.

This clone was seen only a few times. The gene calls are TRBV6-2 or TRBV6-3 and TRBJ2-5; D not resolved. There are 14 residues in the CDR3. Germline V gives CDR1 MNHEY, CDR2 SVGEGT. Trimming removed 6 bases from V and 0 bases from J, with 11 bases in between. The CDR3 sequence: CASSSRSYQETQYF. CDR3 DNA: TGTGCCAGCAGCTCAAGATCGTACCAAGAGACCCAGTACTTC.

This clone was counted between two and nine times. The gene calls are TRBV12-5 and TRBJ1-6; TRBD1 agrees at 10 bases. Trimming at V came to 6 bases and at J to 7 bases, leaving 9 bases not matched to a gene. CDR3 length equals 16 residues. Per germline, CDR1 LGHNT and CDR2 FRNRAP. The CDR3 sequence: CASGAGTGVRNSPLHF. DNA of the CDR3: TGTGCTAGTGGAGCCGGGACAGGGGTGAGGAATTCACCCCTCCACTTT. Together with reference TRBV12-5 and TRBJ1-6, the CDR3 gives the full variable domain: DARVTQTPRHKVTEMGQEVTMRCQPILGHNTVFWYRQTMMQGLELLAYFRNRAPLDDSGMPKDRFSAEMPDATLATLKIQPSEPRDSAVYFCASGAGTGVRNSPLHFGNGTRLTVT.

This chain connects TRBV7-2 to TRBJ1-1; 8 bases are shared with TRBD1. This CDR3 contains 14 residues. V was clipped by 3 bases and J by 6 bases; unmatched bases: 6. Germline CDR1 SGHTA, CDR2 FQGNSA. For the CDR3, the DNA is TGTGCCAGCAGCTTCCAGGGGGCAGGAGCTGAAGCTTTCTTT. Protein sequence: CASSFQGAGAEAFF. The entire variable domain, with the rest obtained from reference TRBV7-2 and TRBJ1-1, is as follows: GAGVSQSPSNKVTEKGKDVELRCDPISGHTALYWYRQSLGQGLEFLIYFQGNSAPDKSGLPSDRFSAERTGGSVSTLTIQRTQQEDSAVYLCASSFQGAGAEAFFGQGTRLTVV.